Listed here are 32 T cell receptor beta chains from one sample, sequenced in a study of post-analysis software for immune sequencing data. Study-wide results and limits: Five TRBV segments occurring more often in patients than controls included TRBV5-6, TRBV5-1 and TRBV20-1.

TCR beta cDNA libraries had unique molecular identifiers. MiXCR, run by TCRdb on the PCR reads, gives a single entry per CDR3 protein. The top ten clones hold 13% of a sample with 350,000 to 450,000 distinct CDR3 sequences, approximately 38% of them seen once. Their recognized antigens are unknown. The sequencing input was blood. The receptors shown here come from a girl between 10 and 17 years old with multiple sclerosis.

In this sample, this clonotype turned up a few times. The V gene is TRBV20-1, the J gene TRBJ2-1, with a possible D match to TRBD2 (5 bases). The V end lost 2 bases, the J end lost 6 bases, and 17 bases lay between the germline ends. The CDR3 has 15 residues. Germline V gives CDR1 DFQATT, CDR2 SNEGSKA (reference sequence). CDR3 DNA: TGCAGTGCTAGAAAGGAGGTAGGAGGTCGCAATGAGCAGTTCTTC. Amino acid sequence: CSARKEVGGRNEQFF.

The chain recombines TRBV7-9 with TRBJ1-5, with D possibly matching TRBD1 (5 bases). Germline loops: CDR1 SEHNR, CDR2 FQNEAQ (reference sequence). The V end was cut by 6 bases, the J end by 1 base, with 10 bases between. The CDR3 has 14 residues. The CDR3: CASSLRGSNQPQHF. CDR3 nucleotides: TGTGCCAGCAGTTTAAGGGGCAGCAATCAGCCCCAGCATTTT.

The table lists this clonotype with a few counts. The rearrangement uses TRBV7-2 and TRBJ2-7; possible D gene TRBD1, 6 bases. Germline V gene lookup returns CDR1 SGHTA and CDR2 FQGNSA. This CDR3 comprises 17 residues. V was cut by 0 bases and J by 2 bases, with 17 bases left in between. The CDR3 is CASSLALGTLGTYEQYF. CDR3 DNA sequence: TGTGCCAGCAGCTTAGCGCTAGGGACATTGGGAACCTACGAGCAGTACTTC.

The rearrangement uses TRBV3-1 and TRBJ2-3; 10 positions agree with TRBD1. The CDR3 totals 15 residues. V lost 4 bases to trimming and J lost 4 bases; unmatched junction nucleotides: 5. Looked up from germline, CDR1 is LGHDT and CDR2 is YNNKEL (reference sequence). CDR3 sequence: CASSRRDRGADTQYF. CDR3 DNA sequence: TGTGCCAGCAGCCGCCGGGACAGGGGCGCAGATACGCAGTATTTT.

This clonotype was found a few times. The V call is TRBV29-1, the J call TRBJ1-1, with 9 nucleotides matching TRBD1. V shed 8 bases and J 2 bases; nucleotides not matched to a gene: 12. CDR1 SQVTM and CDR2 ANQGSEA come from the germline V gene. The length of the CDR3 is 15 residues. CDR3 nucleotides: TGCAGCTCCTGGGGAGGGACAGGGAAAAACACTGAAGCTTTCTTT. Its translation: CSSWGGTGKNTEAFF.

Details on this clonotype: A clone one base away is much larger, so this may be a read error. The rearrangement links TRBV4-3 to TRBJ1-2; 9 bases match TRBD1. CDR1 and CDR2 from the germline V gene are LGHNA and YSLEER. The CDR3 sequence is 17 residues long. CDR3 sequence reads: CASSQDRIGQGKDGYIF. As DNA, the CDR3 is TGCGCCAGCAGCCAAGATAGAATAGGACAGGGGAAGGATGGCTACATCTTC.

This clonotype was seen more than once but under ten times. The chain links TRBV12-3 or TRBV12-4 to TRBJ2-1; 10 bases agree with TRBD2. V was clipped by 3 bases and J by 8 bases; unmatched bases: 7. This CDR3 region has 15 residues. CDR3 sequence (DNA): TGTGCCAGCAGTTTTCGATCTAGCGGGGGTTATGAGCAGTTCTTC. It is translated as CASSFRSSGGYEQFF.

The chain carries TRBV12-3 or TRBV12-4 and TRBJ1-4, with D unresolved. This CDR3 contains 14 residues. V lost 5 bases and J 7 bases, leaving 14 bases between the germline ends. CDR3 loop: CASSPLRTSEKLFF. The CDR3 DNA follows: TGTGCCAGCAGTCCACTGCGGACCAGTGAAAAACTGTTTTTT.

CDR3 nucleotides: TGTGCCAGCAACCTAGGACGCCCGGTCAATGAGCAGTTCTTC. Its translation: CASNLGRPVNEQFF. V is TRBV13 and J is TRBJ2-1; D is unresolved. The V end was cut by 7 bases, the J end by 6 bases, with 16 bases between. The CDR3 totals 14 residues. Germline CDR1 PRHDT, CDR2 FYEKMQ (reference sequence). The complete variable domain, with remaining parts taken from reference TRBV13 and TRBJ2-1, reads AAGVIQSPRHLIKEKRETATLKCYPIPRHDTVYWYQQGPGQDPQFLISFYEKMQSDKGSIPDRFSAQQFSDYHSELNMSSLELGDSALYFCASNLGRPVNEQFFGPGTRLTVL.

The chain is built from TRBV5-1 and TRBJ2-1; TRBD2 matches at 7 bases. V lost 3 bases and J lost 6; bases outside the gene matches: 9. Per the germline V gene, CDR1 is SGHRS and CDR2 is YFSETQ. The CDR3 has 15 amino acids. The CDR3 region is CASSSQRGPTNEQFF. CDR3 bases: TGCGCCAGCAGCTCTCAGCGGGGTCCCACCAATGAGCAGTTCTTC.

The chain carries TRBV6-2 or TRBV6-3 and TRBJ2-1, with D possibly matching TRBD2 (6 bases). The V gene lost 8 bases and the J gene lost 7 bases, with 18 bases spanning the gap. Germline-derived CDR1 and CDR2 are MNHEY and SVGEGT. The CDR3 covers 14 residues. The CDR3 protein is CASSTFGGWNEQFF. The CDR3, as DNA: TGTGCCAGCTCTACTTTTGGGGGGTGGAATGAGCAGTTCTTC.

The chain joins TRBV29-1 to TRBJ2-5, with TRBD1 matching 9 bases. Matching the DNA end better, TRBJ2-7 makes the J call doubtful. Germline lookup yields CDR1 SQVTM and CDR2 ANQGSEA. The CDR3 sequence is 15 residues long. The chain's CDR3 is CSVAKSRDRVLEQYF. The CDR3 region has the DNA TGCAGCGTTGCCAAATCCCGGGACAGGGTCCTCGAGCAGTACTTC.

The V and J genes are TRBV28 and TRBJ2-4, with D perhaps matching TRBD1 (6 bases). Trimming stripped 7 bases from V and 0 bases from J, with 13 bases between. Germline values: CDR1 MDHEN, CDR2 SYDVKM. There are 15 residues in the CDR3. For the CDR3, the DNA is TGTGCCAGCACCTATAAAGGGGGAGCCAAAAACATTCAGTACTTC. This sequence encodes CASTYKGGAKNIQYF. The whole variable domain, filled in from reference TRBV28 and TRBJ2-4, reads DVKVTQSSRYLVKRTGEKVFLECVQDMDHENMFWYRQDPGLGLRLIYFSYDVKMKEKGDIPEGYSVSREKKERFSLILESASTNQTSMYLCASTYKGGAKNIQYFGAGTRLSVL.

The CDR3 here is CASSQGEWRGGLKVGNEQFF. The CDR3 DNA reads as TGCGCCAGCAGCCAAGGGGAGTGGCGGGGGGGCCTCAAGGTTGGCAATGAGCAGTTCTTC. The chain couples TRBV4-1 to TRBJ2-1; 9 nucleotides align to TRBD2. The CDR3 consists of 20 residues. The junction had 19 bases not matched to a gene; V was cut back by 1 base and J by 6 bases. CDR1 and CDR2 (germline): MGHRA, YSYEKL.

V usage is TRBV11-2 and J usage is TRBJ2-7; D ambiguous. Between the trimmed V and J ends, which lost 0 bases and 2 bases, there was a span of 5 bases. The germline V gene has CDR1 SGHAT and CDR2 FQNNGV. The CDR3 is made up of 13 amino acids. The CDR3 DNA sequence: TGTGCCAGCAGCTTAGATCCGGCCTACGAGCAGTACTTC. Amino acid sequence: CASSLDPAYEQYF.

J is TRBJ2-3 and V is TRBV5-1; D is unclear. V was cut by 0 bases and J by 8 bases, with 7 bases left in between. CDR3 length: 12 residues. Germline V CDR1 and CDR2: SGHRS, YFSETQ. CDR3 sequence (DNA): TGCGCCAGCAGCTTGGATGTCGGTACGCAGTATTTT. This sequence encodes CASSLDVGTQYF.

This clonotype appeared a single time. The chain recombines TRBV4-1 with TRBJ1-1; D may be TRBD1 (5 bases). The CDR3 contains 15 residues. Per the germline V gene, CDR1 is MGHRA and CDR2 is YSYEKL. V lost 1 base and J lost 2, with 11 bases in between. CDR3 DNA: TGCGCCAGCAGCCAAGGGGACTGGAGAAACACTGAAGCTTTCTTT. Translating it yields CASSQGDWRNTEAFF.

This rearrangement joins TRBV5-1 to TRBJ2-7; D perhaps matches TRBD1 (6 bases). V lost 2 bases to trimming and J lost 4 bases, with 10 bases between them. This CDR3 comprises 13 residues. The V gene's germline CDR1 is SGHRS and CDR2 YFSETQ. The CDR3 is CASSFQGPYEQYF. The CDR3 region has the DNA TGCGCCAGCAGCTTCCAGGGGCCTTACGAGCAGTACTTC.

This clonotype was found a few times. The genes are TRBV29-1 and TRBJ2-7, with 9 bases matching TRBD1. CDR1 is SQVTM, CDR2 ANQGSEA, per germline. V gave up 6 bases and J gave up 6 bases; unmatched junction bases: 6. The CDR3 spans 12 residues. The CDR3 protein is CSVETGGLEQYF. The DNA for the CDR3 is TGCAGCGTCGAAACAGGGGGCCTCGAGCAGTACTTC.

This clonotype was seen a few times. The chain has TRBV29-1 and TRBJ2-3; D may be TRBD2 (6 bases). The CDR3 is 13 amino acids. V was clipped by 0 bases and J by 6 bases, with 10 bases between them. Looked up from germline, CDR1 is SQVTM and CDR2 is ANQGSEA. In nucleotides, the CDR3 is TGCAGCGTTGAAGATCGGAGGGCCGATACGCAGTATTTT. Its translation: CSVEDRRADTQYF.

V usage is TRBV7-8 and J usage is TRBJ2-5, with TRBD2 as a possible D gene (6 bases). The CDR3 totals 14 residues. The V and J ends lost 5 bases and 3 bases respectively, with 13 bases between them. Germline CDR1 and CDR2: SGHVS and FQNEAQ. CDR3 sequence: CASSAGLLEETQYF. In nucleotides, the CDR3 is TGTGCCAGCAGCGCGGGACTCTTGGAAGAGACCCAGTACTTC.

This sequence joins TRBV3-1 and TRBJ2-7; no reliable D call. V lost 0 bases, J lost 1 base, and 7 bases lay in between. From germline, CDR1 is LGHDT and CDR2 YNNKEL (reference sequence). The CDR3 is made up of 14 amino acids. This CDR3 is CASSQESGSYEQYF. CDR3 DNA sequence: TGTGCCAGCAGCCAAGAAAGTGGATCCTACGAGCAGTACTTC.

This clonotype has more than one count but fewer than ten. This chain connects TRBV5-1 to TRBJ2-5; D not certain. In germline, CDR1 is SGHRS, CDR2 YFSETQ. V lost 1 base, J lost 0 bases, and 10 bases lay in between. The CDR3 has 15 residues. CDR3 sequence reads: CASSLTTPDQETQYF. The CDR3 bases are TGCGCCAGCAGCTTGACTACTCCCGACCAAGAGACCCAGTACTTC.

In this sample, this clonotype turned up a few times. The CDR3 region has the DNA TGTGCCAGCAGTTACTCCTCGGTGGGGCGGGGGACCACAGATACGCAGTATTTT. Amino acid sequence: CASSYSSVGRGTTDTQYF. This chain connects TRBV6-5 to TRBJ2-3; TRBD2 matches at 7 bases. The V and J ends lost 0 bases and 2 bases, in that order; junction bases with no gene match: 11. This CDR3 spans 18 amino acids. Germline V gene lookup returns CDR1 MNHEY and CDR2 SVGAGI.

The V call is TRBV27, the J call TRBJ2-7, with no clear D. This CDR3 spans 11 amino acids. Trimming cost V 4 bases and J 12 bases, with 13 bases left between them. Germline loops: CDR1 MNHEY, CDR2 SMNVEV (reference sequence). Here the CDR3 reads CASSSGPTWYF. CDR3 nucleotides: TGTGCCAGCAGTTCCGGGCCCACCTGGTACTTC.

CDR3 DNA sequence: TGTGCCAGCAGCTTAGTAGGGACTAGCGGGAACTACGAGCAGTACTTC. Translated: CASSLVGTSGNYEQYF. J is TRBJ2-7 and V is TRBV7-2, with 13 bases identical to TRBD2. The CDR3 is made up of 16 amino acids. Per germline, CDR1 SGHTA and CDR2 FQGNSA. J lost 3 bases, V lost 1 base, and 3 bases had no gene match.

The chain couples TRBV29-1 to TRBJ2-7; tentatively, D is TRBD1 (6 bases). V lost 6 bases and J lost 4, with 13 bases in between. The germline V gene has CDR1 SQVTM and CDR2 ANQGSEA. The CDR3 runs 12 residues. The CDR3 DNA reads as TGCAGCGTCGCAGGACAGCTATACGAGCAGTACTTC. Protein sequence: CSVAGQLYEQYF.

This clonotype appeared a single time. This chain links TRBV7-3 with TRBJ1-1; D gene uncertain. The CDR3 loop spans 14 amino acids. V lost 0 bases and J lost 1, with 6 bases in between. Germline V gene lookup returns CDR1 SGHTA and CDR2 FQGTGA. In DNA, the CDR3 is TGTGCCAGCAGCTTAACGGCAGGGAACACTGAAGCTTTCTTT. Protein sequence: CASSLTAGNTEAFF.

The CDR3 DNA reads as TGCAGTGCTAGTCTTCCAGGGGGGGCCTCCTACGAGCAGTACTTC. Translation: CSASLPGGASYEQYF. This chain uses TRBV20-1 with TRBJ2-7; TRBD1 or TRBD2 may be the D gene (7 bases each). Germline V gene data show CDR1 as DFQATT and CDR2 as SNEGSKA (reference sequence). The CDR3 runs to 15 residues. The V gene lost 3 bases and the J gene lost 0 bases, with 15 bases spanning the gap.

The rearrangement joins TRBV12-3 or TRBV12-4 to TRBJ2-1, with a tentative D call TRBD2 (7 bases). The CDR3 runs 15 residues. Deletions cut 1 base from V and 12 bases from J, with 19 bases between. CDR3 coding DNA: TGTGCCAGCAGTTTAGGGGGGGGGGCCGAGGTAAGGCAGTTCTTC. Translation gives CASSLGGGAEVRQFF.

The V call is TRBV10-2, the J call TRBJ2-1; no clear D. The V gene lost 6 bases and the J gene lost 5 bases, with 8 bases spanning the gap. The germline V gene has CDR1 WSHSY and CDR2 SAAADI. The CDR3 consists of 12 residues. The CDR3 region has the DNA TGCGCCAGCAGGTGGCTTGACAATGAGCAGTTCTTC. It translates to CASRWLDNEQFF.

The V gene is TRBV7-6, the J gene TRBJ2-3, with D perhaps TRBD2 (7 bases). This CDR3 has 19 residues. V lost 0 bases to trimming and J lost 3 bases, with 22 bases between them. Germline assignment: CDR1 SGHVS and CDR2 FNYEAQ. Here the CDR3 reads CASSLALRLGGGSTDTQYF. CDR3 nucleotide sequence: TGTGCCAGCAGCTTAGCGCTAAGGCTCGGCGGGGGCAGTACAGATACGCAGTATTTT.